This TCR beta chain originates from a study of control samples from healthy donors and cancer patients. This table comes from immunoSEQ multiplex PCR, and its TCRdb copy is limited to in-frame clones, with some not included. Of 170,000 or so clones detected, 90% to 95% appear once; the ten largest clones hold almost 1.5%. The germline V gene encodes CDR1 LNHNV and CDR2 YYDKDF (reference sequence). Trimming cost V 8 bases and J 1 base, with 11 bases left between them. This CDR3 has 13 residues. This clone was seen only once. The receptor's source is a man between 18 and 29 years old in good health. J is TRBJ1-2 and V is TRBV15, with D maybe TRBD1 (5 bases). The sequenced material came from blood. CDR3 in DNA: TGTGCCACCCGAAGACAGCTTAACTATGGCTACACCTTC. This codes for CATRRQLNYGYTF. The variable domain in full, with the rest retrieved from reference TRBV15 and TRBJ1-2, is DAMVIQNPRYQVTQFGKPVTLSCSQTLNHNVMYWYQQKSSQAPKLLFHYYDKDFNNEADTPDNFQSRRPNTSFCFLDIRSPGLGDTAMYLCATRRQLNYGYTFGSGTRLTVV.